The 7 T cell receptor beta chains below come from one sample, sequenced in a study of regulatory T cells in long-lasting Graves disease. Time point given: newly diagnosed GD, antithyroid drugs for less than 3 months. Scientists built the TCR library using RNA that was extracted from PBMCs. Assembly of TCR beta libraries relied on iRepertoire HTBI primers together with Arm-PCR of CDR3 regions. TCRdb used MiXCR to reprocess the multiplex PCR reads, holding one entry per CDR3 protein. The table has roughly 500,000 distinct CDR3 sequences, about 14% seen once. This sample also belongs to another study, concerning T cells in Graves' hyperthyroidism and ophthalmopathy.

Source: peripheral blood mononuclear cells (PBMCs), taken at new diagnosis, from a patient treated with antithyroid drugs. The source is a man younger than 40 with Graves disease.

Only a few counts were recorded for this clonotype. This rearrangement joins TRBV7-2 to TRBJ2-5, with D perhaps assigned TRBD1 or TRBD2 (5 bases each). Germline V gene lookup returns CDR1 SGHTA and CDR2 FQGNSA. This CDR3 comprises 13 residues. V lost 5 bases and J lost 5, with 12 bases in between. The CDR3 is CASSGFWGETQYF. CDR3 in DNA: TGTGCCAGCAGCGGGTTTTGGGGGGAGACCCAGTACTTC.

This clonotype was seen repeatedly, ten times or more. This sequence joins TRBV2 and TRBJ1-1, with unresolved D. The germline V and J ends were trimmed by 4 bases and 4 bases, with 13 bases remaining between them. This CDR3 has 14 residues. In germline, CDR1 is SNHLY, CDR2 FYNNEI. The CDR3 DNA is TGTGCCAGCAGTGCCGTCCCGGGAGGCACTGAAGCTTTCTTT. This codes for CASSAVPGGTEAFF.

This clonotype appeared many times. The chain employs TRBV7-9 and TRBJ2-7; 7 bases agree with TRBD2. This CDR3 has 15 residues. V was clipped by 0 bases and J by 7 bases; unmatched bases: 9. CDR1 SEHNR and CDR2 FQNEAQ come from the germline V gene (reference sequence). The CDR3 nucleotides read TGTGCCAGCAGCTTAGCGGACCTAGCGGCCTCGGAGCAGTACTTC. Its protein product is CASSLADLAASEQYF.

With regard to this clonotype: It is likely a read error, because the conserved phenylalanine at the end of the CDR3 is missing. The V and J genes are TRBV2 and TRBJ2-1; 12 bases line up with TRBD2. The CDR3 contains 13 residues. V lost 10 bases and J lost 8; bases outside the gene matches: 6. Germline assignment: CDR1 SNHLY and CDR2 FYNNEI. Here the CDR3 DNA reads TGTGCCATCTCTAGCGGGAGGGTCGATGAGCAGTTCCTC. Amino acids: CAISSGRVDEQFL.

This clonotype was seen a few times. J is TRBJ1-6 and V is TRBV7-9; D is uncertain. V was trimmed by 1 base and J by 6 bases, leaving 16 bases between them. Looked up from germline, CDR1 is SEHNR and CDR2 is FQNEAQ (reference sequence). The CDR3 sequence is 17 residues long. This CDR3 is CASSLVTHGVGNSPLHF. The CDR3 DNA sequence: TGTGCCAGCAGCTTAGTCACCCACGGGGTTGGTAATTCACCCCTCCACTTT.

The gene calls are TRBV29-1 and TRBJ1-1; D may be TRBD1 (6 bases). This CDR3 has 12 residues. Trimming took off 2 bases at V and 7 bases at J, with 11 bases between the two ends. Germline values: CDR1 SQVTM, CDR2 ANQGSEA. The CDR3 is CSVERGAVEAFF. CDR3 coding DNA: TGCAGCGTTGAAAGGGGGGCGGTTGAAGCTTTCTTT.

In this sample, this clonotype turned up many times. The rearrangement uses TRBV2 and TRBJ2-1, with D maybe TRBD2 (6 bases). This CDR3 contains 15 residues. The germline gives CDR1 SNHLY, CDR2 FYNNEI. V lost 6 bases and J lost 8, with 20 bases in between. DNA for the CDR3: TGTGCCAGCAGCCACGGGAGAGGGAAGGGCCATGAGCAGTTCTTC. Protein product: CASSHGRGKGHEQFF.